These 20 T cell receptor beta chains were sequenced from one sample in a study of tissue T cells after allogeneic stem cell transplantation (dated by TCRdb to between 2021 and 2024). To prepare the library, the immunoSEQ multiplex PCR assay was applied. The clones in this table, taken by TCRdb from immuneACCESS, are in-frame only. Not every clone is retained; where verified, under half of the shortfall comes from an unresolved V gene, and the cause of the rest is unknown. The sample records fewer than 7,500 clones, approximately 46% of which are singletons. The top ten constitute over 3% of the sample. The time point label corresponds to: mouse harvest day 7 after allogeneic transplant. Mouse grafts combined 10^7 T-cell-depleted bone marrow cells with 10^6 splenic CD5+ T cells, given via tail vein injection. Sequenced sample: gut tissue. Every receptor here comes from a female BALB/c mouse given C57BL/6 T cells with graft-versus-host disease after an allogeneic hematopoietic cell transplant.

Comments on this clone: The listed genes are named as in mouse. The CDR3 extends 1 residue past the end of the read, so its final part is completed from the germline J gene. V is TRBV3 and J is TRBJ2-1; TRBD1 or TRBD2 may be the D gene (6 bases each). Germline V CDR1 and CDR2: SNHLY, FYNGKV (reference sequence). Trimming cost V 4 bases and J 7 bases, with 11 bases left between them. The CDR3 covers 13 residues. Incomplete CDR3 DNA: TGTGCCAGCAGCTGGGGGCGCAGGGCTGAGCAGTTC. As protein: CASSWGRRAEQF. The entire CDR3 protein is CASSWGRRAEQFF.

Comments on this clone: Gene names refer to mouse genes. The read terminates 1 residue before the CDR3 end, so the remaining end is supplied by the germline J gene. This chain connects TRBV26 to TRBJ1-6; D unresolved. TRBJ1-6 falls under the ORF class, with uncertain function. CDR1 is KGHPV and CDR2 is FQNQEV in the germline V gene (reference sequence). Trimming shortened V by 2 bases and J by 7 bases, and 6 bases separated the two germline ends. The CDR3 totals 13 residues. The sequenced part of the CDR3 DNA is TGTGCCAGCAGTCTGAACAAAAATTCGCCCCTCTAC. It codes for CASSLNKNSPLY. The complete CDR3 sequence is CASSLNKNSPLYF.

Turning to this clone: The genes are named according to mouse. The read is 1 residue too short to cover the CDR3 end, so that end is filled in from the germline J gene. The genes are TRBV20 and TRBJ2-7, with D perhaps TRBD2 (7 bases). This CDR3 spans 12 amino acids. The V gene's germline CDR1 is GFQATS and CDR2 STVNSAI. The V gene lost 3 bases and the J gene lost 7 bases, with 13 bases spanning the gap. The chain's CDR3 is CGASWGAGEQYF. Partial CDR3 DNA: TGTGGTGCTAGTTGGGGGGCGGGGGAACAGTAC.

A word on this clone: Each gene name is a mouse one. The CDR3 end is not reached by the read, which stops 1 residue before it; the germline J gene fills it in. The V and J genes are TRBV26 and TRBJ1-6, with 9 nucleotides matching TRBD1. TRBJ1-6 is classed as an ORF, of uncertain function. Trimming took 0 bases from V and 6 from J; bases not matched to a gene: 3. Germline loops: CDR1 KGHPV, CDR2 FQNQEV (reference sequence). CDR3 size: 16 residues. This CDR3 is CASSLSGTGINSPLYF. The sequenced CDR3 bases are TGTGCCAGCAGTCTGTCGGGGACAGGGATTAATTCGCCCCTCTAC.

A word on this clone: The gene symbols are mouse symbols. The read is 1 residue too short to cover the CDR3 end, so that end is filled in from the germline J gene. The V gene is TRBV2, the J gene TRBJ2-4, with D perhaps TRBD1 or TRBD2 (5 bases each). The CDR3 consists of 15 residues. The germline gives CDR1 LGHNA, CDR2 YSYQKL. The V end lost 0 bases, the J end lost 0 bases, and 7 bases lay between the germline ends. Partial CDR3 DNA: TGTGCCAGCAGCCAAGATGGGGCTAGTCAAAACACCTTGTAC. Its protein product is CASSQDGASQNTLY. The entire CDR3 is CASSQDGASQNTLYF.

Notes on this clone: Genes and germline come from the mouse. The CDR3 end falls 1 residue outside the read, so it is completed with the germline J gene. The V and J genes are TRBV26 and TRBJ1-1, with D possibly TRBD1 on 5 matching bases. The CDR3 is 14 residues long. In germline, CDR1 is KGHPV, CDR2 FQNQEV (reference sequence). The V and J ends lost 1 base and 4 bases respectively, with 10 bases between them. The covered CDR3 bases are TGTGCCAGCAGTCTGTGGACACCTCTCACAGAAGTCTTC. Translating it yields CASSLWTPLTEVF. The entire CDR3 reads CASSLWTPLTEVFF.

This clone is a singleton in its sample. Mouse gene names apply. The CDR3 extends 1 residue past the end of the read, so its final part is completed from the germline J gene. Other DNA variants within this sample encode the same CDR3. The rearrangement links TRBV26 to TRBJ1-3, with D uncertain. The CDR3 consists of 14 residues. Germline values: CDR1 KGHPV, CDR2 FQNQEV (reference sequence). Trimming removed 2 bases from V and 0 bases from J, with 5 bases in between. CDR3 protein: CASSLTDSGNTLYF. CDR3 DNA (partial): TGTGCCAGCAGTCTGACGGATTCTGGAAATACGCTCTAT.

With regard to this clone: Genes and germline come from the mouse. The CDR3 end is not reached by the read, which stops 1 residue before it; the germline J gene fills it in. V and J are TRBV26 and TRBJ1-1, with 8 bases that match TRBD1. The germline V gene has CDR1 KGHPV and CDR2 FQNQEV (reference sequence). The J segment lost 1 base and the V segment lost 2 bases, leaving 0 bases of the junction unmatched. This CDR3 is built from 14 residues. CDR3 DNA, as far as it was read: TGTGCCAGCAGTCTGGACAGGGGAAACACAGAAGTCTTC. Translated, it gives CASSLDRGNTEVF. The CDR3 in full is CASSLDRGNTEVFF.

Concerning this clone: Genes and germline are mouse. The CDR3 spells CASRQGSSAETLYF. The sequenced CDR3 bases are TGTGCCAGCAGACAGGGATCTAGTGCAGAAACGCTGTAT. The chain combines TRBV26 with TRBJ2-3, with D possibly TRBD1 on 6 matching bases. The read falls 1 residue short of the CDR3 end, and the missing part is taken from the germline J gene. There are 14 residues in the CDR3. The germline CDR1 and CDR2 sequences are KGHPV and FQNQEV (reference sequence). V was shortened by 6 bases and J by 0 bases, with 10 bases between the two germline ends.

This clone was counted only a few times. The listed genes are named as in mouse. Sequencing ends 1 residue short of the CDR3 end; the germline J gene provides the rest. The rearrangement uses TRBV23 and TRBJ2-7; the table's D call TRBD1 went unverified against the DNA. This CDR3 comprises 14 residues. The germline CDR1 and CDR2 sequences are KGHTA and FQNQQP. The CDR3 is CSSKRDSSSYEQYF. The sequenced CDR3 bases are TGCTCCAGCAAAAGGGACAGCAGCTCCTATGAACAGTAC.

This clone appeared a few times. Gene names are the mouse ones. The read gets to within 1 residue of the CDR3 end, and the germline J gene fills in the rest. The gene calls are TRBV12-2 and TRBJ2-3; tentative D call: TRBD1 (6 bases). V was pared by 0 bases and J by 3 bases, with 6 bases between. CDR1 and CDR2 from the germline V gene are SGHLS and HYDKME. The CDR3 sequence is 13 residues long. The CDR3 bases that were read are TGTGCCAGCTCTCTCGGGACAGCAGAAACGCTGTAT. As protein: CASSLGTAETLY. The CDR3, in full, reads CASSLGTAETLYF.

Of note for this clone: All gene names here are mouse names. The read comes to an end 1 residue before the CDR3 does, leaving the germline J gene to fill in the end. The rearrangement uses TRBV3 and TRBJ1-2, with TRBD1 identical over 11 bases. V lost 1 base and J lost 4; bases outside the gene matches: 2. This CDR3 has 15 residues. Germline CDR1 reads SNHLY; CDR2 reads FYNGKV (reference sequence). CDR3 DNA (partial): TGTGCCAGCAGCTTAGGTGGGACAGGGGGCTCCGACTACACC. It specifies CASSLGGTGGSDYT. The entire CDR3 protein reads CASSLGGTGGSDYTF.

Points on this clone: Gene names and germline match the mouse. The CDR3 goes on 1 residue after the read ends, and that part is filled in from the germline J gene. The chain couples TRBV29 to TRBJ1-1; D may be TRBD1 (5 bases). The germline V gene encodes CDR1 MSHET and CDR2 SYDVDS. The V and J ends lost 3 bases and 4 bases respectively, with 12 bases between them. This CDR3 is 14 amino acids long. CDR3 sequence: CASSFTGVGTEVFF. CDR3 DNA, as far as it was read: TGTGCTAGCAGTTTTACGGGGGTAGGCACAGAAGTCTTC.

For this clone: Genes and germline are mouse. The read comes to an end 1 residue before the CDR3 does, leaving the germline J gene to fill in the end. This chain links TRBV13-3 with TRBJ1-4; the match to TRBD1 covers 10 bases. The CDR3 is 15 residues long. V shed 5 bases and J 3 bases; nucleotides not matched to a gene: 4. The germline gives CDR1 NNHDY, CDR2 SYVADS. The CDR3 bases that were read are TGTGCCAGCAGACGACAGGGGGCGGCCAACGAAAGATTATTT. It codes for CASRRQGAANERLF. From start to end, the CDR3 is CASRRQGAANERLFF.

In the case of this clone: Gene labels here are mouse ones. Sequencing ends 1 residue short of the CDR3 end; the germline J gene provides the rest. This chain joins TRBV20 and TRBJ2-4; 7 positions match TRBD2. CDR1 GFQATS and CDR2 STVNSAI come from the germline V gene. This CDR3 spans 11 amino acids. The junction had 4 bases not matched to a gene; V was cut back by 6 bases and J by 7 bases. The CDR3 loop is CGAGGEHTLYF. Partial CDR3 DNA: TGTGGTGCGGGGGGGGAGCACACCTTGTAC.

About this clone: The gene names given are mouse names. The CDR3 goes on 1 residue after the read ends, and that part is filled in from the germline J gene. This sequence joins TRBV12-2 and TRBJ2-2, with 9 bases identical to TRBD2. The J segment lost 1 base and the V segment lost 4 bases, leaving 3 bases of the junction unmatched. The CDR3 totals 15 residues. Germline V gives CDR1 SGHLS, CDR2 HYDKME. The CDR3 DNA, read in part, is TGTGCCAGCTCCCCGACTGGGGGAAACACCGGGCAGCTCTAC. Protein product: CASSPTGGNTGQLY. The whole CDR3 is CASSPTGGNTGQLYF.

Judged by abundance, this clone is medium-sized. These gene names are mouse names. The read stops 1 residue short of the end of the CDR3; the missing end is completed from the germline J gene. The same CDR3 arises from other DNA sequences in this sample as well. The chain employs TRBV26 and TRBJ1-3; unclear D gene. The CDR3 contains 14 residues. CDR1 and CDR2 from the germline V gene are KGHPV and FQNQEV (reference sequence). V lost 2 bases to trimming and J lost 0 bases, with 5 bases between them. CDR3 DNA, as far as it was read: TGTGCCAGCAGTCTGGGAGTTTCTGGAAATACGCTCTAT. This translates into CASSLGVSGNTLY. The entire CDR3 reads CASSLGVSGNTLYF.

In this sample, this clone turned up a few times. Here the gene names and germline are mouse. The read ends 1 residue shy of where the CDR3 ends; the end is completed using the germline J gene. This sequence joins TRBV26 and TRBJ2-1, with TRBD2 matching over 11 bases. CDR3 length equals 14 residues. V dropped 4 bases and J dropped 7; count of bases not matched to a gene: 3. From germline, CDR1 is KGHPV and CDR2 FQNQEV (reference sequence). The covered CDR3 bases are TGTGCCAGCAGTCACTGGGGGGGCGTCGCTGAGCAGTTC. Its protein is CASSHWGGVAEQF. The whole CDR3 reads CASSHWGGVAEQFF. The full variable domain, rest sourced from reference TRBV26 and TRBJ2-1, is NSKVIQTPRYLVKGQGQKAKMRCIPEKGHPVVFWYQQNKNNEFKFLINFQNQEVLQQIDMTEKRFSAECPSNSPCSLEIQSSEAGDSALYLCASSHWGGVAEQFFGPGTRLTVL.

Comment on this clone: Any gene name here is a mouse gene name. Read data end 1 residue before the CDR3 end; the end is taken from the germline J gene. The genes are TRBV20 and TRBJ2-7; TRBD1 matches at 11 bases. The CDR3 is 11 amino acids. Germline loops: CDR1 GFQATS, CDR2 STVNSAI. CDR3 amino acids: CGGTGGYEQYF. Partial CDR3 DNA: TGTGGGGGGACAGGGGGTTATGAACAGTAC.

Regarding this clone: Gene names are the mouse ones. Sequencing ends 1 residue short of the CDR3 end; the germline J gene provides the rest. The same CDR3 arises from other DNA sequences in this sample as well. The chain recombines TRBV16 with TRBJ2-7; TRBD2 might be the D (6 bases). V was trimmed by 3 bases and J by 7 bases, leaving 7 bases between them. The germline CDR1 and CDR2 sequences are SGHSA and FRNQAP. This CDR3 contains 11 residues. CDR3: CASSLGGEQYF. The part of the CDR3 DNA that was read is TGTGCAAGCAGCTTGGGGGGAGAACAGTAC.